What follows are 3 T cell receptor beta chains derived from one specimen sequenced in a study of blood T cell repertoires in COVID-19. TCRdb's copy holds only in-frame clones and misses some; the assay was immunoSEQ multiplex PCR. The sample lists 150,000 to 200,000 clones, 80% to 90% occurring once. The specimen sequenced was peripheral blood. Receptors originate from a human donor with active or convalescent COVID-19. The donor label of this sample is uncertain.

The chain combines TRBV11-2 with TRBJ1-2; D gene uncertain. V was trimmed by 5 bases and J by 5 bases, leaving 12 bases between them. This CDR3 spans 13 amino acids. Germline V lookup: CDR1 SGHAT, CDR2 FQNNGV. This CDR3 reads CASSPRGGYGYTF. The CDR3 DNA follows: TGTGCCAGCAGCCCCCGAGGAGGGTATGGCTACACCTTC.

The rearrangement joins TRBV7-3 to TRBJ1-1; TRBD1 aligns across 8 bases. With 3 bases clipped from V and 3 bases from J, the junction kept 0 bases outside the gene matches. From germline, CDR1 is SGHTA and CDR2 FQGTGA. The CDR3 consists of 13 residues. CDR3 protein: CASSLTGDTEAFF. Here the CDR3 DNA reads TGTGCCAGCAGCTTGACAGGGGACACTGAAGCTTTCTTT. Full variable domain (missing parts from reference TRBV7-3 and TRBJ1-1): GAGVSQTPSNKVTEKGKYVELRCDPISGHTALYWYRQSLGQGPEFLIYFQGTGAADDSGLPNDRFFAVRPEGSVSTLKIQRTERGDSAVYLCASSLTGDTEAFFGQGTRLTVV.

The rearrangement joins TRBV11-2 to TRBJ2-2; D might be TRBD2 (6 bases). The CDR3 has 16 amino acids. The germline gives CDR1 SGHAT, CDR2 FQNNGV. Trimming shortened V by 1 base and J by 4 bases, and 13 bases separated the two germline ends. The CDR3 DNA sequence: TGTGCCAGCAGCTTAGTAATGGCGGGACTCACCGGGGAGCTGTTTTTT. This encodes CASSLVMAGLTGELFF.